This T cell receptor beta chain was recorded in a study of identical twins. This clonotype was detected a few times. Its antigen is not known. The V segment lost 6 bases and the J segment 5 bases; nucleotides outside the gene matches: 13. CDR3 length equals 16 residues. Unique molecular identifiers were present on the cDNA, and a universal primer site came from template switching. TCRdb itself ran the 5' RACE reads through MiXCR, one entry per CDR3 protein. The sample includes about 700,000 distinct CDR3 sequences, 8.5% to 9.5% seen only once; the top ten take about 0.98%. Findings and limits, study-wide: Twins' excess sharing was less marked for out-of-frame beta sequences. Out-of-frame alpha sequences that twins shared showed excess low generation probability.

This sample was shared with a second study, whose subject was yellow fever vaccine responses in identical twins. According to that study: Reports say the vaccine T cell response in twins looked partly convergent and partly personalized.

The sequenced sample consisted of PBMCs. The chain has TRBV12-3 or TRBV12-4 and TRBJ1-1, with 9 bases that match TRBD1. The origin of this receptor is a woman aged 18-29 years in good health. CDR3 bases: TGTGCCAGCAGCAAGGGGACAGGGATCGGGGAAACTGAAGCTTTCTTT. This codes for CASSKGTGIGETEAFF.